This TCR beta chain was found in a study of control samples from healthy donors and cancer patients. TCRdb's copy holds only in-frame clones and misses some; the assay was immunoSEQ multiplex PCR. The sample carries 150,000 or so clones, 80% to 95% recorded once. CDR3 length: 15 residues. The germline CDR1 and CDR2 sequences are MNHEY and SVGAGI. V was cut by 5 bases and J by 6 bases, with 20 bases left in between. The chain carries TRBV6-5 and TRBJ2-7; D is perhaps TRBD1 or TRBD2 (5 bases each). The sequence came from a man between 18 and 35 years old in good health. The sequenced material came from blood. CDR3 amino acids: CASSNTPAGSGEQYF. The CDR3 DNA follows: TGTGCCAGCAGTAATACCCCGGCAGGGAGCGGCGAGCAGTACTTC.